The present T cell receptor (beta chain) was sequenced within a study of T cell repertoires in cytomegalovirus infection. As for the study in general: Evidence of both CMV infection and a matching HLA type came from public TCR beta signatures. Study-level results: Cumulative frequency of public TCR beta families picked out carriers of CMV plus the relevant HLA. The ex vivo response showed dominance by HLA-C-restricted CMV-specific TCR beta clonotypes.

Concerning this clonotype: The target antigen is unknown.

The CDR3 is made up of 13 amino acids. Trimming took 5 bases from V and 8 from J, leaving 18 bases between them. Germline CDR1 and CDR2: SQVTM and ANQGSEA. TCRdb recomputed calls from the reads with MiXCR, one row per CDR3 protein. The profile shows 740,000 or so distinct CDR3 sequences, less than 40% of them singletons. Sequencing input: PBMCs. The chain has TRBV29-1 and TRBJ1-1; D is ambiguous. The origin of this receptor is a human donor in good health (CMV status not recorded). Some clones in this sample may be carry-over from other donors' samples. CDR3 amino acids: CSVRVSEIGEAFF. CDR3 in DNA: TGCAGCGTTAGAGTTTCGGAGATCGGGGAAGCTTTCTTT. The whole variable domain, filled in from reference TRBV29-1 and TRBJ1-1, reads SAVISQKPSRDICQRGTSLTIQCQVDSQVTMMFWYRQQPGQSLTLIATANQGSEATYESGFVIDKFPISRPNLTFSTLTVSNMSPEDSSIYLCSVRVSEIGEAFFGQGTRLTVV.